The 5 T cell receptor beta chains presented below share a single source sample, sequenced in a study of OX40 agonist ivuxolimab in advanced cancers. The method was immunoSEQ multiplex PCR; TCRdb's version includes in-frame clones alone and lacks a portion of them. The sample contains some 64,000 clones, about 90% of which appear only once. Sequenced material: CD4+ or CD8+ T cells sorted from blood, taken in a trial of the OX40 agonist ivuxolimab. The receptors originated from an adult with an advanced solid tumor such as melanoma, head and neck, liver or kidney cancer.

V and J are TRBV28 and TRBJ1-5; tentative D call: TRBD1 (6 bases). Germline V gives CDR1 MDHEN, CDR2 SYDVKM. The CDR3 runs to 13 residues. Deletions cut 3 bases from V and 6 bases from J, with 9 bases between. CDR3 nucleotides: TGTGCCAGCAGTTTGTTGGGGGCTCAGCCCCAGCATTTT. Encoded protein: CASSLLGAQPQHF. The full variable domain, rest sourced from reference TRBV28 and TRBJ1-5, is DVKVTQSSRYLVKRTGEKVFLECVQDMDHENMFWYRQDPGLGLRLIYFSYDVKMKEKGDIPEGYSVSREKKERFSLILESASTNQTSMYLCASSLLGAQPQHFGDGTRLSIL.

V usage is TRBV5-1 and J usage is TRBJ2-7, with 9 bases that match TRBD1. CDR1 is SGHRS, CDR2 YFSETQ, per germline. The CDR3 covers 15 residues. The V gene end was trimmed by 4 bases and the J gene end by 7 bases; junction bases not matched to a gene: 12. The CDR3 nucleotides are TGCGCCAGCAGCCTCAGGGGACAGGGCAGAGGAGAGCAGTACTTC. This encodes CASSLRGQGRGEQYF.

CDR3 residues: CASSESVKQYF. CDR3 sequence (DNA): TGCGCCAGCAGTGAGTCCGTTAAGCAGTACTTC. The chain is built from TRBV10-1 and TRBJ2-7, with D hard to call. The V end lost 0 bases, the J end lost 8 bases, and 5 bases lay between the germline ends. Germline assignment: CDR1 WNHNN and CDR2 SYGVQD (reference sequence). The CDR3 has 11 residues.

The rearrangement joins TRBV2 to TRBJ2-7; D unresolved. The germline gives CDR1 SNHLY, CDR2 FYNNEI. The V end was cut by 3 bases, the J end by 2 bases, with 17 bases between. CDR3 length equals 16 residues. The CDR3 region is CASSEPPPGRTYEQYF. The CDR3 region has the DNA TGTGCCAGCAGTGAGCCCCCCCCGGGCAGAACCTACGAGCAGTACTTC.

The chain recombines TRBV10-2 with TRBJ2-7, with TRBD1 as a possible D gene (6 bases). V was cut by 2 bases and J by 6 bases, with 11 bases left in between. Germline CDR1 WSHSY, CDR2 SAAADI. CDR3 length equals 13 residues. Here the CDR3 DNA reads TGCGCCAGCAGTGAGCAGGGGCTTGGCGAGCAGTACTTC. Translation: CASSEQGLGEQYF.